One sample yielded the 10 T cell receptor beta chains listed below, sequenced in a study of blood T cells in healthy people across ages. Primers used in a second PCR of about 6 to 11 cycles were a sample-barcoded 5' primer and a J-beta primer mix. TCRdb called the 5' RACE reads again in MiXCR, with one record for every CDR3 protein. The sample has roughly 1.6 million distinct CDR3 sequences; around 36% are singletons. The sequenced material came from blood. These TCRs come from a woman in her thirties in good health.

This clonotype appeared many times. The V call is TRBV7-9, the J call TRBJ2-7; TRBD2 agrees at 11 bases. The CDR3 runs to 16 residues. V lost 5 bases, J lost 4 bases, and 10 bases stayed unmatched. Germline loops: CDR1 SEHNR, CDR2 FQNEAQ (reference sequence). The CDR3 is CASSPQGLAERYEQYF. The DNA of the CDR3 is TGTGCCAGCAGCCCGCAGGGACTAGCGGAGAGGTACGAGCAGTACTTC.

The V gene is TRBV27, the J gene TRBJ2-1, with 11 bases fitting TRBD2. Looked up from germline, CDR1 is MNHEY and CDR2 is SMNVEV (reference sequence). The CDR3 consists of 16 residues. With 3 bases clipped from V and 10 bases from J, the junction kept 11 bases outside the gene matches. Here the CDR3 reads CASSFYLLAGAGEQFF. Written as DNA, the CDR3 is TGTGCCAGCAGTTTCTACCTACTAGCGGGAGCGGGGGAGCAGTTCTTC.

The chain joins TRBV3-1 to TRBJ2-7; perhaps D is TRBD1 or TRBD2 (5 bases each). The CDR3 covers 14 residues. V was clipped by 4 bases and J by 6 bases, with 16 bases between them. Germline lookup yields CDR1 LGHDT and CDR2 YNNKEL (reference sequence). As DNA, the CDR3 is TGTGCCAGCAGCCTGGGGCAGACCCTAGCCGAGCAGTACTTC. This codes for CASSLGQTLAEQYF.

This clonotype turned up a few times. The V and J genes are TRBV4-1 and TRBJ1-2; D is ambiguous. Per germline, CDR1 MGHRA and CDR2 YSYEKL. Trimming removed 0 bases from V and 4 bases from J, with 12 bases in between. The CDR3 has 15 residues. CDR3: CASSQDGPRAYGYTF. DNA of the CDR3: TGCGCCAGCAGCCAAGATGGGCCTCGGGCCTATGGCTACACCTTC.

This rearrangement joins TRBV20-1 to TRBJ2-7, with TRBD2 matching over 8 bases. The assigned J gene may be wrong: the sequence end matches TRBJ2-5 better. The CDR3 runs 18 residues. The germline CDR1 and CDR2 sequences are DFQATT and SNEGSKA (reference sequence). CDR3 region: CSATTHWRGAPGQETQYF. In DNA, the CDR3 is TGCAGTGCTACGACCCATTGGCGGGGGGCCCCGGGGCAAGAGACCCAGTACTTC.

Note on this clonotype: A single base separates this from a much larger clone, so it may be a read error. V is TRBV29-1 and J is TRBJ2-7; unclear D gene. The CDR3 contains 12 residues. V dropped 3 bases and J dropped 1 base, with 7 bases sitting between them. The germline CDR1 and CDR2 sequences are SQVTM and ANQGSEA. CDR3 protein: CSVETVSYEQYV. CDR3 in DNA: TGCAGCGTTGAGACCGTATCCTACGAGCAGTACGTC.

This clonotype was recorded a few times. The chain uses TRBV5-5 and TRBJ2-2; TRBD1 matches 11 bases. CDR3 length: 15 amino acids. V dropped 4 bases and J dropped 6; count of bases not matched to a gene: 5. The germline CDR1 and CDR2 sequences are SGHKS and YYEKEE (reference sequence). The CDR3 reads CASSPDRGRPGELFF. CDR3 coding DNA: TGTGCCAGCAGCCCGGACAGGGGGCGCCCCGGGGAGCTGTTTTTT.

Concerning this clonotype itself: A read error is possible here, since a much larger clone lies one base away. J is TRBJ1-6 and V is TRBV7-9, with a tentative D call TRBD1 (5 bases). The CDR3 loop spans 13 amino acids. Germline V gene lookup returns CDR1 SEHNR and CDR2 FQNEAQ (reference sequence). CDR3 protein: CVGRAETGSPLHF. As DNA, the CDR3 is TGTGTCGGCCGGGCCGAAACAGGCTCACCCCTCCACTTT.

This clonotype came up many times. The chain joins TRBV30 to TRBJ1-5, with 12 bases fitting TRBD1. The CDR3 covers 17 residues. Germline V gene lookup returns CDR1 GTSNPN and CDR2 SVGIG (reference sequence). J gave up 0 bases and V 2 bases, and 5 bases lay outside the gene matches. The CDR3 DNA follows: TGTGCCTGGAGTAAGGGGACAGGGGGCTATAGCAATCAGCCCCAGCATTTT. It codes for CAWSKGTGGYSNQPQHF.

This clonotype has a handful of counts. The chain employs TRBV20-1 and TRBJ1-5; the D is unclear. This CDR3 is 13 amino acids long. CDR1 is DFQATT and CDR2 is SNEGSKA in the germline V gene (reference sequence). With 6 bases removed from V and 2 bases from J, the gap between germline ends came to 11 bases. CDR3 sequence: CSAHPRGNQPQHF. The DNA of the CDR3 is TGCAGTGCCCACCCACGGGGCAATCAGCCCCAGCATTTT.